This T cell receptor beta chain was captured by sequencing in a study of primary melanoma T cells and metastatic recurrence. Trimming at V came to 3 bases and at J to 3 bases, leaving 8 bases not matched to a gene. The CDR3 is made up of 16 amino acids. Germline V gene data show CDR1 as MDHEN and CDR2 as SYDVKM. Only a few counts were recorded for this clone. The antigen remains unidentified. General observations from the study: Primary melanomas may harbor an effective T-cell antitumor response, authors suggested. Adding T-cell fraction to thickness reportedly best improved survival prediction. Independent of thickness, ulceration, mitotic rate and age, T-cell fraction reportedly predicted outcome.

Each patient's primary melanoma had been removed surgically, with risk of metastatic recurrence. Libraries were prepared by immunoSEQ multiplex PCR; TCRdb keeps only in-frame clonotypes and omits some of them. The repertoire holds approximately 260 clones, with about four fifths as singletons. V is TRBV28 and J is TRBJ2-1; 7 bases fit TRBD2. The TCR comes from a human donor with melanoma. The sequenced sample consisted of melanoma tumor tissue. Here the CDR3 reads CASSFAGGGNYNEQFF. The CDR3, as DNA: TGTGCCAGCAGTTTCGCTGGGGGAGGGAACTACAATGAGCAGTTCTTC.